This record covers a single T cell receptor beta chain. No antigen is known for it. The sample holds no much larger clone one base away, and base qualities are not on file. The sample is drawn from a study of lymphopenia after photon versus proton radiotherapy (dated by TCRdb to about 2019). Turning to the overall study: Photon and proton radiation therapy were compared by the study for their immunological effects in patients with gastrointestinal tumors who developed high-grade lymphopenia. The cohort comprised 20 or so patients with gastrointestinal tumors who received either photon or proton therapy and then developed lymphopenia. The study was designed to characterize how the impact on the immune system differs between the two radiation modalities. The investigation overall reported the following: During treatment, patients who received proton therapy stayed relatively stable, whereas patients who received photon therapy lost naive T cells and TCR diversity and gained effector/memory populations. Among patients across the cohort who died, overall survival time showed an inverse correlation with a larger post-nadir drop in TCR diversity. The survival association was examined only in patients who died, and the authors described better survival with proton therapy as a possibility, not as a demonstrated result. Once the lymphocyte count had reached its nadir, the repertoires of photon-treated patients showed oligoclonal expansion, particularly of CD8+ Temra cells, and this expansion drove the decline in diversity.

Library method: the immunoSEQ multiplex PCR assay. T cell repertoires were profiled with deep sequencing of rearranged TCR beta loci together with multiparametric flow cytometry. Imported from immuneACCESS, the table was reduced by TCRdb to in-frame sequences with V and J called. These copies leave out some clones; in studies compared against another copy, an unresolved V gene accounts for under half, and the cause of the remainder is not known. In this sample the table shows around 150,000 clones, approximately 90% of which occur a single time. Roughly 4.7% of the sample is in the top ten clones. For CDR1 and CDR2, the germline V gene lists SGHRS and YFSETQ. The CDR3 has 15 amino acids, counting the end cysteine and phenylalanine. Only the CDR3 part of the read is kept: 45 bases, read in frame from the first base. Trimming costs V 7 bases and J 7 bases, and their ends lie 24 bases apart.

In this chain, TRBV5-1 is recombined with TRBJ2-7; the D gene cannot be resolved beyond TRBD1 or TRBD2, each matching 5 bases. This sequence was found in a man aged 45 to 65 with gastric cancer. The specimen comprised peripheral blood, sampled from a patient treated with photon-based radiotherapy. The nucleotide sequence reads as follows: TGCGCCAGCGCGCTCCGGGACGGGACCCTACAAGAGCAGTACTTC. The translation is CASALRDGTLQEQYF.